The clone carrying this TCR beta chain was detected only a few times. Its target is not known. These data belong to a study of T cells after yellow fever vaccination. Overall study context: Fractions containing few cells were prepared with SMART-Seq v4 Ultra Low Input.

Findings of the study overall: The secondary response was weaker, and its peak arrived faster, on day 5 versus 15.

This CDR3 contains 16 residues. V was pared by 7 bases and J by 1 base, with 20 bases between. TCRdb re-derived calls from the 5' RACE reads in MiXCR, one entry per CDR3 protein. The table lists hundreds of thousands of distinct CDR3 sequences, roughly an eighth of them singletons. The sequencing here drew on PBMCs, taken on the day of the yellow fever booster vaccination. The chain combines TRBV12-3 or TRBV12-4 with TRBJ2-7, with D maybe TRBD1 (6 bases). This clonotype originated in a man aged 25 to 45 who received the YFV17D yellow fever vaccine. The CDR3 DNA reads as TGTGCCAGCACCCAAACAGGGAAGGTTGGTTCCTACGAGCAGTACTTC. Amino acid sequence: CASTQTGKVGSYEQYF.